The clone carrying this T cell receptor (beta chain) was counted ten times or more. Antigen specificity is unknown. This specimen comes from a study of metastatic and nonmetastatic thyroid tumors. Study at large: Repertoires from malignant and benign thyroid patients were compared across blood and tumor or nodule tissue. The study's findings and limits: Reports indicated that malignant thyroid tumors showed significantly higher TCR beta diversity than benign nodules did, in blood and tumor.

Per the authors' pipeline: What underpinned the distant-metastasis classifier for papillary thyroid cancer was the set of CDR3 differences across clinicopathological groups. TCRdb re-called the PCR reads through MiXCR. TCRdb, rather than the study authors, made the V and J calls. The sample records roughly 81,000 clones, roughly 8.6% being singletons. CDR3 length equals 16 residues. In germline, CDR1 is LGHDT, CDR2 YNNKEL (reference sequence). The V gene end was trimmed by 2 bases and the J gene end by 5 bases; junction bases not matched to a gene: 11. There were no patients who had received any treatment before thyroid surgery.

The chain recombines TRBV3-1 with TRBJ2-5, with TRBD2 identical over 7 bases. Sequencing was carried out using blood. This receptor was obtained from a female donor with papillary thyroid cancer or a benign thyroid nodule (not recorded which). Some clones in this sample may be carry-over from other donors' samples. The CDR3 nucleotides read TGTGCCAGCAGCCAAAATTACGGGGGGATGCGGGAGACCCAGTACTTC. This translates into CASSQNYGGMRETQYF.